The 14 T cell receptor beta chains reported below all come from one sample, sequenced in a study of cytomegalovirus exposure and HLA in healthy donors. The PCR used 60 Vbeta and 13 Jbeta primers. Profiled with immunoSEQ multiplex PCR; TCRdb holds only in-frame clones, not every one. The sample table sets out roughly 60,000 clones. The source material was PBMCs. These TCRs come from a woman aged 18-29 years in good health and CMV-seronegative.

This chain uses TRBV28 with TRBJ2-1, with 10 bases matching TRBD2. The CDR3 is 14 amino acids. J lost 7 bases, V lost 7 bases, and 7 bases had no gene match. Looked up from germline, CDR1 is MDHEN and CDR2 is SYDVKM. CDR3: CASKASGSFNEQFF. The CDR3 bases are TGTGCCAGCAAGGCTAGCGGGAGTTTTAATGAGCAGTTCTTC. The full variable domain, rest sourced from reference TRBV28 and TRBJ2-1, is DVKVTQSSRYLVKRTGEKVFLECVQDMDHENMFWYRQDPGLGLRLIYFSYDVKMKEKGDIPEGYSVSREKKERFSLILESASTNQTSMYLCASKASGSFNEQFFGPGTRLTVL.

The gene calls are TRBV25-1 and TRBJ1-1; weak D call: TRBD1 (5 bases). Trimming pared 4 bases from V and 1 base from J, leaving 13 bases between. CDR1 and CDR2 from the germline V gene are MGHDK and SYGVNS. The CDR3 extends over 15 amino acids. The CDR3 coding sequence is TGTGCCAGCAGTGGAGACGGACATAAGAACACTGAAGCTTTCTTT. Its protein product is CASSGDGHKNTEAFF.

The CDR3 loop reads CASSLGRGPYGYTF. CDR3 in DNA: TGTGCCAGCAGCTTAGGGCGGGGCCCATATGGCTACACCTTC. The chain has TRBV7-9 and TRBJ1-2; TRBD1 might be the D (5 bases). Per the germline V gene, CDR1 is SEHNR and CDR2 is FQNEAQ (reference sequence). With 1 base removed from V and 5 bases from J, the gap between germline ends came to 11 bases. The CDR3 runs 14 residues.

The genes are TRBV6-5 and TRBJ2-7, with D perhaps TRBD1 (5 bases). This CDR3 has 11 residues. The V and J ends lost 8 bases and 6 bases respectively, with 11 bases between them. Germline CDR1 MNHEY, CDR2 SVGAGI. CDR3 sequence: CASESGIEQYF. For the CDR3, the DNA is TGTGCCAGCGAGTCAGGGATCGAGCAGTACTTC.

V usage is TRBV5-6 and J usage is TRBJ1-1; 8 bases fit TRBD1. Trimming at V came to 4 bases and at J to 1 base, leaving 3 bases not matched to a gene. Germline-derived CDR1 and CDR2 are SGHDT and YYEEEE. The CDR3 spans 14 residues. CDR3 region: CASSPGTGNTEAFF. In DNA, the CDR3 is TGTGCCAGCAGCCCGGGGACAGGGAACACTGAAGCTTTCTTT.

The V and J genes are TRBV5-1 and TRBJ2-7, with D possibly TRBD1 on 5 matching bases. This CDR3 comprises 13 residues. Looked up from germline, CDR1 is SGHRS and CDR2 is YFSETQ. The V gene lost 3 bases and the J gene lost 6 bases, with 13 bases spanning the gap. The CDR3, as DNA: TGCGCCAGCAGCTCCGGGCCCCAGGGCGAGCAGTACTTC. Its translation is CASSSGPQGEQYF.

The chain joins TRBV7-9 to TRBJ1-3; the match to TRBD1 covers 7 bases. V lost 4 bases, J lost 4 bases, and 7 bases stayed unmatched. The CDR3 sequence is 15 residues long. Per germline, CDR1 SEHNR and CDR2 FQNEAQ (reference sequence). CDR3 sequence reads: CASSSGQARGNTIYF. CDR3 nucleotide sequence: TGTGCCAGCAGCTCCGGACAGGCCCGAGGAAACACCATATATTTT.

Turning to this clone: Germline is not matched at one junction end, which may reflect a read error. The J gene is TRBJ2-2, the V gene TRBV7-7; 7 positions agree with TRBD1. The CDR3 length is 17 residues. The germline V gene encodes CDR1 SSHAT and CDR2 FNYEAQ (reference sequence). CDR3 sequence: CASSFTGQPLGTGELFF. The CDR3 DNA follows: TGTGCTAGCAGCTTTACGGGACAGCCCTTGGGAACCGGGGAGCTGTTTTTT.

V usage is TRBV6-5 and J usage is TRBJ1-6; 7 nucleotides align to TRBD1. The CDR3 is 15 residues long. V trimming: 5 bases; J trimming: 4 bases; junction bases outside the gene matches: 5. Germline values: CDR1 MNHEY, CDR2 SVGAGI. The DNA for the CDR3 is TGTGCCAGCAGTAAACAACAGGGGTATAATTCACCCCTCCACTTT. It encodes CASSKQQGYNSPLHF.

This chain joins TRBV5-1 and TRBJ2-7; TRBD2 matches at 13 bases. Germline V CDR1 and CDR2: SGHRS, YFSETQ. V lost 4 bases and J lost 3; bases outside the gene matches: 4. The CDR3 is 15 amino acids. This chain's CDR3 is CASSTGLAGLYEQYF. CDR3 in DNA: TGCGCCAGCAGCACGGGACTAGCGGGACTCTACGAGCAGTACTTC.

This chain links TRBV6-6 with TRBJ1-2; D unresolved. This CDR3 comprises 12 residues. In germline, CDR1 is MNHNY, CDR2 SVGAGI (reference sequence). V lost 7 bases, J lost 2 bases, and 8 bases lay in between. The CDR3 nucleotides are TGTGCCAGCACCGGAGGGAACTATGGCTACACCTTC. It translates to CASTGGNYGYTF.

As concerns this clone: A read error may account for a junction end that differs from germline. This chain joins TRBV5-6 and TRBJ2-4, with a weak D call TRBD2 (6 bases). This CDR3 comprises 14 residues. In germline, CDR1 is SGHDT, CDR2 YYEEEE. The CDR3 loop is CASSLEGRRGTPYF. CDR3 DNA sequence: TGTGCCAGCAGCTTGGAAGGACGCCGCGGGACTCCATATTTC.

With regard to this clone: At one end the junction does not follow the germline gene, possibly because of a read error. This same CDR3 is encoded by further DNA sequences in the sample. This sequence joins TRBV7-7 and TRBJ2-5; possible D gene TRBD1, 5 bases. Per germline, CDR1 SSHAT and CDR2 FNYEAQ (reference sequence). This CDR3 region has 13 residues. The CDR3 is CASSLGQQETQYF. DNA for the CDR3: TGTGCTAGCAGCTTAGGACAACAAGAGACCCAGTACTTC.

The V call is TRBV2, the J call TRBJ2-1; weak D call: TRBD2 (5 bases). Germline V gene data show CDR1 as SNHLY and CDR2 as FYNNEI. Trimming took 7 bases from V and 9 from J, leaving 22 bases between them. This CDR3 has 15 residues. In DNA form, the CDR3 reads TGTGCCAGCACTAGCTATACTAGGGCTGGGAGTGAGCAGTTCTTC. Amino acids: CASTSYTRAGSEQFF.